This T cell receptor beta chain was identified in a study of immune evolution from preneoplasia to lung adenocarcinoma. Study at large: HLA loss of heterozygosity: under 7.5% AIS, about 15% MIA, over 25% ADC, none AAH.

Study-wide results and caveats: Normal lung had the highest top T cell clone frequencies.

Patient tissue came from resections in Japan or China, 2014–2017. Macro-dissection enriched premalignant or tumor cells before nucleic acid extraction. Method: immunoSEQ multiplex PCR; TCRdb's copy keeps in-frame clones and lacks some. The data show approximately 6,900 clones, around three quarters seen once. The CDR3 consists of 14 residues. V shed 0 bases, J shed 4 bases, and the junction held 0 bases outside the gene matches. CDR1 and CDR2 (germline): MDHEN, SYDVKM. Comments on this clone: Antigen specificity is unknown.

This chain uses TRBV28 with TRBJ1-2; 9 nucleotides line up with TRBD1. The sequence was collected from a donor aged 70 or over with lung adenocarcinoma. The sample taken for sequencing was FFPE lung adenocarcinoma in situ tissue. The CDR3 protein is CASSLWDRGYGYTF. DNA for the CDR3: TGTGCCAGCAGTTTATGGGACAGGGGCTATGGCTACACCTTC.